The sequence of this T cell receptor (beta chain) was determined in a study of CD8+CD57+ T cells in acquired aplastic anemia. At the level of the study: Sorted CD4+ and CD8+ cell DNA averaged about 3 ug.

This clonotype was detected ten times or more. Its antigen is currently unknown. Trimming took off 0 bases at V and 3 bases at J, with 5 bases between the two ends. Germline loops: CDR1 MNHEY, CDR2 SVGAGI. This CDR3 has 13 residues. CD8+CD57+ cell expansion had been shown by flow cytometry in patients chosen for sequencing. Each patient gave a blood sample that was collected before any therapy had been received. The use of genomic DNA as template underpinned the TCR beta VDJ and CDR3 profiling. MiXCR was run by TCRdb on the reads, yielding one entry per CDR3 protein. This table holds 200,000 to 250,000 distinct CDR3 sequences, 65% found once. Study-wide points: Shared by patients and controls, 25 to 30 CD8+ CDR3s were abundant in patients.

V usage is TRBV6-5 and J usage is TRBJ1-1; unclear D gene. The TCR sequence derives from a human donor with aplastic anemia. Sequenced material: sorted CD4+, CD8+, or CD8+CD57+ T cells (not recorded which) from PBMCs. The DNA of the CDR3 is TGTGCCAGCAGTTACTCGCCAGACACTGAAGCTTTCTTT. Translating gives CASSYSPDTEAFF.